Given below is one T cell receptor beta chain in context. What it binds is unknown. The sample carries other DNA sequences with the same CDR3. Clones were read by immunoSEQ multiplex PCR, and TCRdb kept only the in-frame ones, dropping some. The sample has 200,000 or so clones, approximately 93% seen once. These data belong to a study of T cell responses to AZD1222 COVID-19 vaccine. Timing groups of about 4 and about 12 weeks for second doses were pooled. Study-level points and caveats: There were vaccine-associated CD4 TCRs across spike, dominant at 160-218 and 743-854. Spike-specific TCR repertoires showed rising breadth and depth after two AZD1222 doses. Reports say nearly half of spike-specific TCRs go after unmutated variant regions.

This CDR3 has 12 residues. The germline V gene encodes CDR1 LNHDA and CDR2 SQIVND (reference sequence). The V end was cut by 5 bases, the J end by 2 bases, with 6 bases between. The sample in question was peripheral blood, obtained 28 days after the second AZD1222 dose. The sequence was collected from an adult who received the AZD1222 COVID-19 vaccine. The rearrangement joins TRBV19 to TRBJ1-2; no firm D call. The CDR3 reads CASSGQNYGYTF. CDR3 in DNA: TGTGCCAGTAGTGGGCAGAACTATGGCTACACCTTC. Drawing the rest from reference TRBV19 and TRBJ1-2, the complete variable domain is DGGITQSPKYLFRKEGQNVTLSCEQNLNHDAMYWYRQDPGQGLRLIYYSQIVNDFQKGDIAEGYSVSREKKESFPLTVTSAQKNPTAFYLCASSGQNYGYTFGSGTRLTVV.